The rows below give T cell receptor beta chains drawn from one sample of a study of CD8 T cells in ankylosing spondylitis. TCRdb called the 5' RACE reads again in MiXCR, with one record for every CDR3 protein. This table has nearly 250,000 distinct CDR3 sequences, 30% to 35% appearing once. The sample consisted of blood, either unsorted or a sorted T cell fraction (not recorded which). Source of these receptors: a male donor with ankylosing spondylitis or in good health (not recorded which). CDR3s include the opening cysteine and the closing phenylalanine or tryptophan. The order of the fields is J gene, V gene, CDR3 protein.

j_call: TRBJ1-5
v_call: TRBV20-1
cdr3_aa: CSARDKLVGTGVSDNQPQHF

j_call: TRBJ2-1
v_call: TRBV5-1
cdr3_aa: CASSSGTGVFHEQFF

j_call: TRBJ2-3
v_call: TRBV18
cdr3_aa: CASARRGITDTQYF

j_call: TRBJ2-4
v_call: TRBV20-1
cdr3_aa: CSAKTGGTKNIQYF

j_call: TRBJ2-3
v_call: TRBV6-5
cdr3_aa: CASSYWTGISSTDTQYF

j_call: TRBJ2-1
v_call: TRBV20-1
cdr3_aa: CSARLYGGHYNEQFF

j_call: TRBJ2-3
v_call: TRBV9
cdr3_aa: CASSEVEASTDTQYF

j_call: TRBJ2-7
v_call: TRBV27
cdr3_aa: CASSPPGAGGNYEQYF

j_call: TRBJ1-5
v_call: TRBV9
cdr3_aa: CASSPTPGGDQPQHF

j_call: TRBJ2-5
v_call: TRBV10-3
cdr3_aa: CAISGERVQETQYF

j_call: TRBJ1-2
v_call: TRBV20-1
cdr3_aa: CSAEIDRVGYGYTF

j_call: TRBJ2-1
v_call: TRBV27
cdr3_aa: CASNTPGGGYNEQFF

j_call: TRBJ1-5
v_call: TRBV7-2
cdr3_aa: CASSLQVFGGPQHF

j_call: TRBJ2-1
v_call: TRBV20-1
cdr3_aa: CSGWEAPINEQFF

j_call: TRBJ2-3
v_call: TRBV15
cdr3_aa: CATSRGESDTDTQYF

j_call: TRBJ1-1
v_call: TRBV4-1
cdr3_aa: CASTRGGDTEAFF

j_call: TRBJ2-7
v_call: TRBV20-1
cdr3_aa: CSARPGGGIGEQYF

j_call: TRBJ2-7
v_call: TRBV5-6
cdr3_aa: CASSFFIRGQGGSSEQYF

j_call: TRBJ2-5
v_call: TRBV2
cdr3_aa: CASSAEYQETQYF

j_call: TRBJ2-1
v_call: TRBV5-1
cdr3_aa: CASSLARTGGPNEQFF

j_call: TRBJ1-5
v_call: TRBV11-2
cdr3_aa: CASSSLTGKGQPQHF

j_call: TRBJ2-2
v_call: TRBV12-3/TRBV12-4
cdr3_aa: CASSLGGLTGELFF

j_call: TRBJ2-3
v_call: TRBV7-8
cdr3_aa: CASSPRQGVLTDTQYF

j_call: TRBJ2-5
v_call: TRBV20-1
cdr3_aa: CSARDLAAPLPQYF

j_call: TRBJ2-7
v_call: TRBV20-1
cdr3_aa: CSARAGMAGLTSYEQYF

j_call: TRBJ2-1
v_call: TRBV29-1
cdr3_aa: CSVEEGGSSYNEQFF

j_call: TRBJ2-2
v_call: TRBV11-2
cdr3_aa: CASSPPGLAGSYGELFF

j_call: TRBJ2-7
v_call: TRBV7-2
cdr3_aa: CAILAGSYEQYF

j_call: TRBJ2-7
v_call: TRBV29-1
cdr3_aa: CSVGGDTYEQYF

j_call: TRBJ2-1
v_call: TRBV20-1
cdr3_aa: CSAPTGGEIEQFF

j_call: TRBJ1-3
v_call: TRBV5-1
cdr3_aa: CASSLWGDSGNTIYF

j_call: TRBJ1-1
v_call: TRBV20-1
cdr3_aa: CSASRRPALFSNTEAFF

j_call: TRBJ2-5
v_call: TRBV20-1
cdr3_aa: CSARRDAEETQYF

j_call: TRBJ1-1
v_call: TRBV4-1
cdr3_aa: CASSQGRTVEAFF

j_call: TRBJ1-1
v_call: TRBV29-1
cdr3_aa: CSVEDGQGRAFF

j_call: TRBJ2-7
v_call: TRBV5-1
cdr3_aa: CASSFGPGNEQYF

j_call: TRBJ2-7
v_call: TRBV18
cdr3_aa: CASSPPSGQGTYEQYF

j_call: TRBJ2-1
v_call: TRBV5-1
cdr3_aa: CASSQERGVINEQFF

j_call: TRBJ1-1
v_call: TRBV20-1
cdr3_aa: CSASLPGTGYTEAFF

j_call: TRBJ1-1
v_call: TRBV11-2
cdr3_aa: CASSLEGQGNTEAFF

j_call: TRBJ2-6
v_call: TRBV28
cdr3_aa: CASSFFVGSGANVLTF

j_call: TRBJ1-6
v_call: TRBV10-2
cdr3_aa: CASSGTVDSPLHF

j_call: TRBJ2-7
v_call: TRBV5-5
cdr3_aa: CASSPPPTYEQYF

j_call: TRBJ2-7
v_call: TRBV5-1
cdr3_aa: CASSPGDFTYEQYF

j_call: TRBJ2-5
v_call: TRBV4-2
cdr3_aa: CASSQDADLWETQYF

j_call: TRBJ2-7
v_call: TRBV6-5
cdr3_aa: CASSYDRGNSYEQYF

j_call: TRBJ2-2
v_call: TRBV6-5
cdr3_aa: CASSYRDYHTGELFF

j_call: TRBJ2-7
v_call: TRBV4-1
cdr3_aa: CASSQVGDYEQYF

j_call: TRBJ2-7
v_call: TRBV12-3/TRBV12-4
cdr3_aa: CASSLEGRGDEQYF

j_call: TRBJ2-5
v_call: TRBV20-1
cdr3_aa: CSARVPSGQTQYF

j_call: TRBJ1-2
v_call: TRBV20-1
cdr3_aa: CSARGGQGKGYTF

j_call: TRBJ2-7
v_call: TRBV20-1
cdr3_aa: CSAQVRVREQYF

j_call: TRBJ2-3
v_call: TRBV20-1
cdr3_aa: CSASLGGFGTDAQYF